These T cell receptor beta chains were read from a single sample in a study of cytomegalovirus exposure and HLA in healthy donors. The method was immunoSEQ multiplex PCR; TCRdb's version includes in-frame clones alone and lacks a portion of them. The sample comprises 100,000 or so clones, more than 65% of which are singletons, and about 4.3% rests with the top ten. The specimen sequenced was PBMCs. Receptors originate from a young woman in good health and CMV-seropositive. CDR3s include the opening cysteine and the closing phenylalanine or tryptophan.

v_call: TRBV30; j_call: TRBJ1-2; cdr3_aa: CAWEDRRGYGYTF
v_call: TRBV29-1; j_call: .; cdr3_aa: CSVERPQGGGYEQYF
v_call: TRBV27; j_call: TRBJ1-4; cdr3_aa: CASSSPTGGTNEKLFF
v_call: TRBV4-1; j_call: TRBJ1-2; cdr3_aa: CASSQVSGQTYGYTF
v_call: TRBV18; j_call: TRBJ2-5; cdr3_aa: CASSLGLAEPTQYF
v_call: TRBV30; j_call: TRBJ2-1; cdr3_aa: CAWSWTSGNNEQFF
v_call: TRBV10-3; j_call: TRBJ2-4; cdr3_aa: CATSLAGGPLAKNIQYF
v_call: TRBV4-1; j_call: TRBJ2-1; cdr3_aa: CASSQDHRGNNEQFF
v_call: TRBV6-1; j_call: TRBJ1-5; cdr3_aa: CASNTGTQPQHF
v_call: TRBV10-3; j_call: TRBJ2-3; cdr3_aa: CAISLTSGEGLWGTDTQYF
v_call: TRBV7-9; j_call: TRBJ2-1; cdr3_aa: CASLAASYNEQFF
v_call: TRBV15; j_call: TRBJ2-1; cdr3_aa: CATSRGASGSYNEQFF
v_call: TRBV7-9; j_call: TRBJ2-3; cdr3_aa: CASSLRLRFGGWSEAQYF
v_call: TRBV28; j_call: TRBJ1-4; cdr3_aa: CASSIGQSGNEKLFF
v_call: TRBV28; j_call: TRBJ2-7; cdr3_aa: CASSSIGDYEQYF
v_call: TRBV18; j_call: TRBJ1-5; cdr3_aa: CASSRRDTGQGAYSNQPQHF
v_call: TRBV7-3; j_call: TRBJ2-2; cdr3_aa: CASSLDGQSVANTGELFF
v_call: TRBV7-6; j_call: TRBJ1-5; cdr3_aa: CASSPTGYSNQPQHF
v_call: TRBV6-5; j_call: TRBJ2-7; cdr3_aa: CASLPTRRYEQYF
v_call: TRBV9; j_call: TRBJ2-7; cdr3_aa: CASSVGTSGPYEQYF
v_call: TRBV7-9; j_call: TRBJ1-5; cdr3_aa: CASSLAGTGVRGQPQHF
v_call: TRBV7-2; j_call: TRBJ2-7; cdr3_aa: CASSFRAGGEQYF
v_call: TRBV15; j_call: TRBJ1-1; cdr3_aa: CATTTAGGTEAFF
v_call: TRBV18; j_call: TRBJ1-1; cdr3_aa: CASSPPGTDLNTEAFF
v_call: TRBV7-3; j_call: TRBJ2-1; cdr3_aa: CASSYGPVGAGGNEQFF
v_call: TRBV6-1; j_call: TRBJ2-2; cdr3_aa: CASSDRGAWTGELFF
v_call: TRBV7-3; j_call: TRBJ1-1; cdr3_aa: CASSLRDRENTEAFF
v_call: TRBV6-1; j_call: TRBJ2-3; cdr3_aa: CASPPPSGRTDTQYF
v_call: TRBV2; j_call: TRBJ2-3; cdr3_aa: CASLETGGANTQYF
v_call: TRBV7-3; j_call: TRBJ1-2; cdr3_aa: CARRTGGIYGYTF
v_call: TRBV6-1; j_call: TRBJ1-2; cdr3_aa: CASSLTGIDGYTF
v_call: TRBV12-2; j_call: TRBJ2-1; cdr3_aa: CASRSTKTSEWSYNEQFF
v_call: TRBV27; j_call: TRBJ1-1; cdr3_aa: CATRLRLNTEAFF
v_call: TRBV20-1; j_call: TRBJ1-1; cdr3_aa: CSPPGDTEAFF
v_call: TRBV4-3; j_call: TRBJ1-3; cdr3_aa: CASSQIRTDGNTIYF
v_call: TRBV5-1; j_call: TRBJ2-3; cdr3_aa: CASSLAWAGGTDTQYF
v_call: TRBV10-3; j_call: TRBJ2-7; cdr3_aa: CAISILAGEKEQYF
v_call: TRBV4-2; j_call: TRBJ2-7; cdr3_aa: CASSQGTGTYEQYF
v_call: TRBV7-3; j_call: TRBJ2-7; cdr3_aa: CASSLGGRGEQYF
v_call: TRBV18; j_call: TRBJ2-1; cdr3_aa: CASSTGAIYNEQFF
v_call: TRBV27; j_call: TRBJ2-7; cdr3_aa: CASSFGGTFSYEQYF
v_call: TRBV11-2; j_call: TRBJ2-5; cdr3_aa: CASSSPGQGEETQYF
v_call: TRBV27; j_call: TRBJ2-1; cdr3_aa: CAGRIHSSGIYNEQFF
v_call: TRBV18; j_call: TRBJ2-3; cdr3_aa: CASSPTSGLTDTQYF
v_call: TRBV29-1; j_call: TRBJ2-7; cdr3_aa: CSAPERREAYEQYF
v_call: TRBV28; j_call: TRBJ2-7; cdr3_aa: CASSSDRQYF
v_call: TRBV27; j_call: TRBJ2-7; cdr3_aa: CASSLLGHWFSEQYF
v_call: TRBV18; j_call: TRBJ1-1; cdr3_aa: CASFPGERGREAFF
v_call: TRBV5-1; j_call: TRBJ2-2; cdr3_aa: CASSLGRVLTGELFF
v_call: TRBV6-1; j_call: TRBJ1-2; cdr3_aa: CASIATGYNYGYTF
v_call: TRBV6-6; j_call: TRBJ2-7; cdr3_aa: CASSYFRPGEIYEQYF
v_call: TRBV29-1; j_call: TRBJ2-2; cdr3_aa: CSVELLAGGGGELFF
v_call: TRBV9; j_call: .; cdr3_aa: CASSISGRDSYEQYF